The source of this T cell receptor (beta chain) is a study of blood T cells in healthy people across ages. The CDR3 runs 15 residues. Germline trimming cut 2 bases from V and 0 bases from J; bases unmatched to any gene: 4. The germline V gene has CDR1 MNHNS and CDR2 SASEGT. Next came a second PCR, run for about 7 to 12 cycles, which used a sample-barcoded 5' primer along with a J-beta primer mix. Using its own MiXCR run on the 5' RACE reads, TCRdb lists one record per CDR3 protein. The table lists fewer than 2,000,000 distinct CDR3 sequences, 30% to 40% of them singletons. What was sequenced was blood. The genes are TRBV6-1 and TRBJ2-7, with TRBD1 matching over 7 bases. The receptor comes from a woman aged 30 to 39 in good health. The CDR3 DNA reads TGTGCCAGCAGTGAATGGGGACAGAGCTCCTACGAGCAGTACTTC. This sequence encodes CASSEWGQSSYEQYF.